One sample yielded the 4 T cell receptor beta chains listed below, sequenced in a study of blood T cell repertoires in COVID-19. The protocol was immunoSEQ multiplex PCR, while the TCRdb copy is restricted to in-frame clones and leaves out a portion. There are 35,000 to 45,000 clones in the sample; about 77% occur only once, and 25% to 35% lies in the top ten. Sequencing was carried out using peripheral blood. The origin of the receptors is a woman in her 70s with acute or convalescent COVID-19.

The chain carries TRBV21-1 and TRBJ1-3; the table's D call, TRBD1, was not checked against the DNA. TRBV21-1 is a listed pseudogene. The CDR3 length is 18 residues. The CDR3 coding sequence is TGTGCCAGCAGCAAAGGCAGGGGGCTCCCCGTTCTCGGAAACACCATATATTTT. This codes for CASSKGRGLPVLGNTIYF.

CDR3 residues: CASSLYREHGYTF. The CDR3 bases are TGTGCCAGCAGCTTGTACAGGGAACATGGCTACACCTTC. This chain links TRBV5-4 with TRBJ1-2, with D maybe TRBD1 (6 bases). V was clipped by 1 base and J by 6 bases, with 10 bases between them. CDR1 is SGHNT and CDR2 is YYREEE in the germline V gene (reference sequence). CDR3 length: 13 residues.

J is TRBJ2-7 and V is TRBV5-1; unclear D gene. The CDR3 runs 14 residues. V was shortened by 2 bases and J by 4 bases, with 13 bases between the two germline ends. Germline V gene sequence: CDR1 SGHRS, CDR2 YFSETQ. CDR3 coding DNA: TGCGCCAGCAGCTTTGGTATATGGGCGTACGAGCAGTACTTC. Its translation is CASSFGIWAYEQYF.

The J gene is TRBJ2-7, the V gene TRBV7-8, with D possibly being TRBD2 (6 bases). This CDR3 region has 15 residues. Germline lookup yields CDR1 SGHVS and CDR2 FQNEAQ. V was clipped by 1 base and J by 1 base, with 11 bases between them. In nucleotides, the CDR3 is TGTGCCAGCAGCTTAGACTCGGGACTTTCCTACGAGCAGTACTTC. It encodes CASSLDSGLSYEQYF.